Reported below is one T cell receptor (beta chain). Its matching antigen is unknown. V lost 5 bases to trimming and J lost 2 bases, with 18 bases between them. This CDR3 is 16 amino acids long. Per the germline V gene, CDR1 is MDHEN and CDR2 is SYDVKM. These data originate in a study of shared clonotypes between healthy human individuals. Across the study: Each donor's CD4 naive and CD4 memory cells filled three plates apiece, CD8 naive two, and CD8 memory one. Points from the study as a whole: Clonotypes shared by all four sorted-subset donors had higher generation probabilities than non-shared clonotypes.

Method: immunoSEQ multiplex PCR; TCRdb's copy keeps in-frame clones and lacks some. The data show some 1 million clones, roughly 75% seen once. The study separated CD4+ cells into CD45RA+ naive and CD45RA-negative memory subsets. The sample consisted of memory CD4+ T cells sorted from blood. Documented subset: CD45RA-negative fraction. This sequence joins TRBV28 and TRBJ1-2; unclear D gene. The source of this sequence is a man younger than 35 in good health. DNA of the CDR3: TGTGCCAGCAGTGGGTTCGTTTCTCCTTACAACTATGGCTACACCTTC. Its protein product is CASSGFVSPYNYGYTF.